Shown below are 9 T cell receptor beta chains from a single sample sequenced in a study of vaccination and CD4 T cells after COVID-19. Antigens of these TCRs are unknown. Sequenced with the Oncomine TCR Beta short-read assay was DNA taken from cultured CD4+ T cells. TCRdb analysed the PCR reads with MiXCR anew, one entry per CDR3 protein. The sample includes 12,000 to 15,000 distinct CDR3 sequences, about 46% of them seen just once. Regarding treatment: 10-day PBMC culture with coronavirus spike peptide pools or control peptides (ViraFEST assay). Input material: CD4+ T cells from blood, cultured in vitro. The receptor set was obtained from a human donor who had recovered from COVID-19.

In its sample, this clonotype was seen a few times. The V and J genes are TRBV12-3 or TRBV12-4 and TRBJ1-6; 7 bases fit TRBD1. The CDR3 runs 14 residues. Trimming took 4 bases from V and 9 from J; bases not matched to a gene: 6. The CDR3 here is CASSSSGQLSPLHF. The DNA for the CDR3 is TGTGCCAGCAGTTCCTCGGGACAGCTTTCACCCCTCCACTTT.

The CDR3 DNA reads TGCAGTGCTAGAATAGCGGGGGGGGTGGAGACCCAGTACTTC. Its protein product is CSARIAGGVETQYF. The rearrangement links TRBV20-1 to TRBJ2-5; 11 bases match TRBD2. CDR3 length equals 14 residues. V lost 2 bases, J lost 5 bases, and 4 bases stayed unmatched. Germline V gene data show CDR1 as DFQATT and CDR2 as SNEGSKA (reference sequence).

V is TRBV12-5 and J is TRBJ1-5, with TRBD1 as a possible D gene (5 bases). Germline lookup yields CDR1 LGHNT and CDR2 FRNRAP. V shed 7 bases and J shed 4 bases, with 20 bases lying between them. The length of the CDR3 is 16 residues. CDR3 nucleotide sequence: TGTGCTAGTGCCCCGAACCCCCAGGGCGGTAATCAGCCCCAGCATTTT. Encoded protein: CASAPNPQGGNQPQHF.

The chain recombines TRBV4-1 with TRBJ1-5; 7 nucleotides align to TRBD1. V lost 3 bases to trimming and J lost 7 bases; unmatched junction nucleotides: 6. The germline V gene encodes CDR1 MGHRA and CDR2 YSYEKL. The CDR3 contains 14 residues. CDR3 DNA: TGCGCCAGCAGCCATTCCCAGGGGGGCCAGCCCCAGCATTTT. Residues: CASSHSQGGQPQHF.

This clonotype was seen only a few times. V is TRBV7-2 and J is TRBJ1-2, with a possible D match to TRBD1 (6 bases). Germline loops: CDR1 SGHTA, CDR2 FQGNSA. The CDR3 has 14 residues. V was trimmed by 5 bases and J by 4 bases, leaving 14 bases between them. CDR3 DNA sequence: TGTGCCAGCAGCCCATTAGACAGGTTCTATGGCTACACCTTC. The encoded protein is CASSPLDRFYGYTF.

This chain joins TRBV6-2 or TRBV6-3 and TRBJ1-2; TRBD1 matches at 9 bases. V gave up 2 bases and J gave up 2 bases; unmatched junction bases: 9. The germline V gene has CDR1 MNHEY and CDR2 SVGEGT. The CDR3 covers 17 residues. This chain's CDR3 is CASSYPSGQGSNYGYTF. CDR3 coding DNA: TGTGCCAGCAGTTACCCCTCCGGACAGGGGAGCAACTATGGCTACACCTTC.

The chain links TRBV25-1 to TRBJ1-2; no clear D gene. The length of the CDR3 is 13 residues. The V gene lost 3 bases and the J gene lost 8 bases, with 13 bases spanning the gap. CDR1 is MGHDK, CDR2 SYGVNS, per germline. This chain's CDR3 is CASSEKGRSGYTF. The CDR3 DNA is TGTGCCAGCAGTGAGAAAGGCCGCTCCGGCTACACCTTC.

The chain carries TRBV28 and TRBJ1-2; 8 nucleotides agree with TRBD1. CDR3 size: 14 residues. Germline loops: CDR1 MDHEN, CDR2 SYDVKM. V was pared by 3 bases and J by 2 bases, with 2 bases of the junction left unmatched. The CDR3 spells CASSFQGANYGYTF. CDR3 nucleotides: TGTGCCAGCAGTTTTCAGGGGGCCAACTATGGCTACACCTTC.

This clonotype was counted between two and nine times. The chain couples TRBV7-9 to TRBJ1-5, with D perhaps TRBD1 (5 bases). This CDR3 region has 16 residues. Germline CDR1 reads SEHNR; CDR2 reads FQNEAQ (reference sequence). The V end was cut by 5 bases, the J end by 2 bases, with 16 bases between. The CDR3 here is CASSQGASEGNQPQHF. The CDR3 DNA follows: TGTGCCAGCAGCCAAGGGGCCTCAGAGGGCAATCAGCCCCAGCATTTT.